Below, 18 T cell receptor beta chains from the same sample are listed, as sequenced in a study of chemoradiotherapy in HPV16-positive cancers. Sequencing used immunoSEQ multiplex PCR; TCRdb keeps in-frame clones, though not all of them. Here the sample spans a few thousand clones, 77% being singletons. This material was obtained from a patient who underwent chemoradiotherapy. The receptors stem from a human donor with HPV-associated anogenital cancer.

The genes are TRBV5-4 and TRBJ1-2; 10 positions agree with TRBD1. This CDR3 contains 15 residues. With 4 bases clipped from V and 5 bases from J, the junction kept 8 bases outside the gene matches. Looked up from germline, CDR1 is SGHNT and CDR2 is YYREEE (reference sequence). CDR3 protein: CASSQRDRGLYGYTF. The CDR3 DNA follows: TGTGCCAGCAGCCAACGGGACAGGGGTTTGTATGGCTACACCTTC.

The chain is built from TRBV6-5 and TRBJ1-2; D not resolved. Trimming pared 6 bases from V and 1 base from J, leaving 6 bases between. The CDR3 length is 12 residues. Looked up from germline, CDR1 is MNHEY and CDR2 is SVGAGI. The CDR3 sequence: CASRGLNYGYTF. In DNA, the CDR3 is TGTGCCAGCAGAGGACTTAACTATGGCTACACCTTC.

V usage is TRBV5-4 and J usage is TRBJ2-4, with TRBD1 as a possible D gene (6 bases). The CDR3 is made up of 14 amino acids. V lost 6 bases and J 5 bases, leaving 15 bases between the germline ends. The germline V gene encodes CDR1 SGHNT and CDR2 YYREEE (reference sequence). CDR3 region: CASTTGSGENIQYF. The CDR3 nucleotides are TGTGCCAGCACCACAGGGAGCGGTGAAAACATTCAGTACTTC. Looking up the rest from reference TRBV5-4 and TRBJ2-4 gives the full variable domain: ETGVTQSPTHLIKTRGQQVTLRCSSQSGHNTVSWYQQALGQGPQFIFQYYREEENGRGNFPPRFSGLQFPNYSSELNVNALELDDSALYLCASTTGSGENIQYFGAGTRLSVL.

This clone was counted only a few times. This sequence joins TRBV5-1 and TRBJ2-6; D is undetermined. V was pared by 0 bases and J by 0 bases, with 10 bases between. This CDR3 contains 17 residues. Germline values: CDR1 SGHRS, CDR2 YFSETQ. The DNA for the CDR3 is TGCGCCAGCAGCTTGGGGGGTGGACCCTCTGGGGCCAACGTCCTGACTTTC. Translation gives CASSLGGGPSGANVLTF.

The V and J genes are TRBV27 and TRBJ1-5, with D possibly matching TRBD1 (5 bases). V lost 4 bases and J 1 base, leaving 8 bases between the germline ends. Germline loops: CDR1 MNHEY, CDR2 SMNVEV (reference sequence). The CDR3 covers 14 residues. This CDR3 reads CASSSRDSNQPQHF. The CDR3 nucleotides are TGTGCCAGCAGTTCCCGGGACAGCAATCAGCCCCAGCATTTT.

CDR3 sequence: CASSFGGVNEQYF. CDR3 in DNA: TGTGCCAGCAGCTTCGGAGGGGTAAACGAGCAGTACTTC. This chain uses TRBV7-9 with TRBJ2-7, with a possible D match to TRBD2 (6 bases). Germline V CDR1 and CDR2: SEHNR, FQNEAQ (reference sequence). V dropped 3 bases and J dropped 5 bases, with 11 bases sitting between them. The length of the CDR3 is 13 residues. Variable domain in full (rest from reference TRBV7-9 and TRBJ2-7): DTGVSQNPRHKITKRGQNVTFRCDPISEHNRLYWYRQTLGQGPEFLTYFQNEAQLEKSRLLSDRFSAERPKGSFSTLEIQRTEQGDSAMYLCASSFGGVNEQYFGPGTRLTVT.

This clone was seen a single time. The CDR3 sequence is CASSQGIKETQYF. DNA of the CDR3: TGTGCCAGCAGCCAGGGCATTAAAGAGACCCAGTACTTC. The chain is built from TRBV16 and TRBJ2-5; D not resolved. CDR1 and CDR2 from the germline V gene are KGHSY and FQNENV. Between the trimmed V and J ends, which lost 3 bases and 3 bases, there was a span of 8 bases. The CDR3 has 13 residues.

The V gene is TRBV27, the J gene TRBJ2-6, with D perhaps TRBD1 or TRBD2 (6 bases each). The germline gives CDR1 MNHEY, CDR2 SMNVEV (reference sequence). The CDR3 length is 16 residues. V dropped 3 bases and J dropped 6 bases, with 15 bases sitting between them. The CDR3 region is CASSFSGGPSANVLTF. DNA of the CDR3: TGTGCCAGCAGTTTCTCCGGGGGCCCCTCGGCCAACGTCCTGACTTTC.

The genes are TRBV28 and TRBJ1-5, with 8 bases that match TRBD1. This CDR3 is built from 12 residues. Looked up from germline, CDR1 is MDHEN and CDR2 is SYDVKM. Germline trimming cut 7 bases from V and 7 bases from J; bases unmatched to any gene: 3. The CDR3 protein is CASMGQVQPQHF. DNA of the CDR3: TGTGCCAGCATGGGACAGGTCCAGCCCCAGCATTTT.

This chain uses TRBV5-6 with TRBJ1-6; D is ambiguous. The V gene lost 2 bases and the J gene lost 8 bases, with 8 bases spanning the gap. The CDR3 sequence is 13 residues long. Germline loops: CDR1 SGHDT, CDR2 YYEEEE. The CDR3 DNA reads as TGTGCCAGCAGCTTTGGGGTCTATTCACCCCTCCACTTT. It codes for CASSFGVYSPLHF.

This chain joins TRBV30 and TRBJ2-3; D gene unclear. The CDR3 length is 12 residues. Trimming left V 1 base short and J 0 bases short, with 2 bases between. Germline V gene sequence: CDR1 GTSNPN, CDR2 SVGIG (reference sequence). In nucleotides, the CDR3 is TGTGCCTGGAGTGAAAGCACAGATACGCAGTATTTT. Its protein is CAWSESTDTQYF.

This clone turned up a few times. This rearrangement joins TRBV27 to TRBJ2-6; D is tentatively TRBD1 or TRBD2 (7 bases each). V shed 5 bases and J shed 4 bases, with 18 bases lying between them. Germline lookup yields CDR1 MNHEY and CDR2 SMNVEV (reference sequence). The CDR3 is 17 residues long. The CDR3 sequence: CASSSGTVTLGANVLTF. The CDR3 DNA reads TGTGCCAGCAGTAGCGGGACAGTGACTCTGGGGGCCAACGTCCTGACTTTC.

The chain has TRBV28 and TRBJ2-1; perhaps TRBD2 as D (6 bases). The CDR3 sequence is 16 residues long. With 5 bases removed from V and 0 bases from J, the gap between germline ends came to 14 bases. Looked up from germline, CDR1 is MDHEN and CDR2 is SYDVKM. CDR3 sequence: CASSLTRGSSYNEQFF. DNA for the CDR3: TGTGCCAGCAGTCTGACTCGGGGGAGCTCCTACAATGAGCAGTTCTTC.

The rearrangement joins TRBV6-6 to TRBJ1-1; tentatively, D is TRBD1 (5 bases). CDR3 length: 14 amino acids. CDR1 MNHNY and CDR2 SVGAGI come from the germline V gene (reference sequence). The V end was cut by 6 bases, the J end by 1 base, with 12 bases between. CDR3 nucleotides: TGTGCCAGCAGACTTACAGGAGGGAACACTGAAGCTTTCTTT. It specifies CASRLTGGNTEAFF.

The chain employs TRBV5-6 and TRBJ2-7, with D possibly being TRBD2 (6 bases). V was trimmed by 3 bases and J by 3 bases, leaving 13 bases between them. CDR3 length: 14 residues. Germline CDR1 is SGHDT and CDR2 is YYEEEE. For the CDR3, the DNA is TGTGCCAGCAGCTCGGCGGGACGGATCTACGAGCAGTACTTC. It is translated as CASSSAGRIYEQYF.

The chain has TRBV6-1 and TRBJ1-4, with a tentative D call TRBD1 (6 bases). In germline, CDR1 is MNHNS, CDR2 SASEGT. V dropped 3 bases and J dropped 10 bases, with 15 bases sitting between them. The CDR3 totals 14 residues. This CDR3 reads CASSDEGGYGKLFF. DNA of the CDR3: TGTGCCAGCAGTGATGAGGGGGGATATGGAAAACTGTTTTTT.

The rearrangement uses TRBV28 and TRBJ2-5; TRBD1 is a possible D gene (6 bases). Trimming took 5 bases from V and 3 from J, leaving 16 bases between them. Per germline, CDR1 MDHEN and CDR2 SYDVKM. This CDR3 spans 15 amino acids. The DNA of the CDR3 is TGTGCCAGCAGTCCCCCCCCGGGACAAAAAGAGACCCAGTACTTC. This sequence encodes CASSPPPGQKETQYF.

This chain links TRBV5-4 with TRBJ2-3; 10 bases map to TRBD2. The V gene's germline CDR1 is SGHNT and CDR2 YYREEE (reference sequence). V lost 0 bases and J lost 3; bases outside the gene matches: 13. The CDR3 loop spans 19 amino acids. CDR3 bases: TGTGCCAGCAGCTTGGCCGCCAGCGGGGGGGCTCTATGGACAGATACGCAGTATTTT. It specifies CASSLAASGGALWTDTQYF.